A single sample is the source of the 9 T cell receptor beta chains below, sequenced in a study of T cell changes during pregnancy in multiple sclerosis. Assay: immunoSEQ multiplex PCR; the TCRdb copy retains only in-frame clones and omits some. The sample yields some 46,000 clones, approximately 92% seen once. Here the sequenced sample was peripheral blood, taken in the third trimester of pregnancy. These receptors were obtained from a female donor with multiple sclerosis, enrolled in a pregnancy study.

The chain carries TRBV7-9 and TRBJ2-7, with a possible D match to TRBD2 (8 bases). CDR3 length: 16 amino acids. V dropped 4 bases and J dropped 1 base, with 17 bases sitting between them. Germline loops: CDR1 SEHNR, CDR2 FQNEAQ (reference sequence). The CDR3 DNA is TGTGCCAGCAGCTCCAACAGGGGCGGGGGGTCCTACGAGCAGTACTTC. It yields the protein CASSSNRGGGSYEQYF.

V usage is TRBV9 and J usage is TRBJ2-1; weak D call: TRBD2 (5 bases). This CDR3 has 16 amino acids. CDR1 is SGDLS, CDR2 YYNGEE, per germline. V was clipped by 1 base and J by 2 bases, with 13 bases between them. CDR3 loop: CASSVHSDPTYNEQFF. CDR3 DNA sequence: TGTGCCAGCAGCGTACATAGCGACCCGACCTACAATGAGCAGTTCTTC.

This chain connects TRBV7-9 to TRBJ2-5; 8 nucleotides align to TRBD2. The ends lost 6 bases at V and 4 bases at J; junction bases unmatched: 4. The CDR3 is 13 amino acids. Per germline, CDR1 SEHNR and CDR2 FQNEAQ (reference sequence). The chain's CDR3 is CASSSGNSETQYF. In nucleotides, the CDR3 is TGTGCCAGCAGTAGCGGGAATTCAGAGACCCAGTACTTC.

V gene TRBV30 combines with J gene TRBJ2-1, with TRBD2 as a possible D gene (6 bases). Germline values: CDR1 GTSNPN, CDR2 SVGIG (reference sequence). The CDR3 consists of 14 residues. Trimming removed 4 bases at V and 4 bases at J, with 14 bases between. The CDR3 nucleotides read TGTGCCTGGACCGTTCGGGAGCGGTACAATGAGCAGTTCTTC. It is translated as CAWTVRERYNEQFF.

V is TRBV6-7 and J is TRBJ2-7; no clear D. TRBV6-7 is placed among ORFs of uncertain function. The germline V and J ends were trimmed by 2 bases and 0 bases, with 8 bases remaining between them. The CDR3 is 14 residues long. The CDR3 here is CASSYLYSSYEQYF. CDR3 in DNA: TGTGCCAGCAGTTACCTTTATAGCTCCTACGAGCAGTACTTC.

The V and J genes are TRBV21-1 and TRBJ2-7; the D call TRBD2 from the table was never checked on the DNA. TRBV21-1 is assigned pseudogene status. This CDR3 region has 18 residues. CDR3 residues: CASSNCPGLAGASYEQYF. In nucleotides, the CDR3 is TGTGCCAGCAGCAACTGCCCGGGACTAGCGGGGGCCTCCTACGAGCAGTACTTC.

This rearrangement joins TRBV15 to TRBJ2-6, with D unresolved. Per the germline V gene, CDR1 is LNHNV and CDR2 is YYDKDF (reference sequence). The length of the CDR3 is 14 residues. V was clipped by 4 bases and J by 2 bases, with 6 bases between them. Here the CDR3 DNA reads TGTGCCACCAGCACTGGAGCTGGGGCCAACGTCCTGACTTTC. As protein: CATSTGAGANVLTF.

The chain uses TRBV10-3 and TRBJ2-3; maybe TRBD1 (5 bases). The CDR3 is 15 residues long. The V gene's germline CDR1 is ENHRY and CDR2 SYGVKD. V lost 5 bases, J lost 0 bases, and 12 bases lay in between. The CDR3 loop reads CAISLGATSTDTQYF. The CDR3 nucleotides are TGTGCCATCAGTTTAGGGGCGACTAGCACAGATACGCAGTATTTT.

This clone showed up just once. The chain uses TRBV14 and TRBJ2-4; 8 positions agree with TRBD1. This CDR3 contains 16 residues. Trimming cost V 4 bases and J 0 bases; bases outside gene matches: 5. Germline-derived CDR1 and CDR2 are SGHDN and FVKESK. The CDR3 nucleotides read TGTGCCAGCAGCCCCGGACAGGGCCTAGCCAAAAACATTCAGTACTTC. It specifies CASSPGQGLAKNIQYF.